The 30 T cell receptor beta chains given below trace back to one sample, sequenced in a study of cytomegalovirus exposure and HLA in healthy donors. 13 Jbeta primers and 60 Vbeta primers were used for the PCR. Using immunoSEQ multiplex PCR, the repertoire was profiled, and TCRdb retains in-frame clones only, with some absent. The sample lists about 180,000 clones; 76% were seen once. Sample: PBMCs. The receptor source for this set is a man between 18 and 35 years old in good health and CMV-seronegative.

This chain links TRBV4-1 with TRBJ2-1; D possibly corresponds to TRBD2 (6 bases). Germline V gene sequence: CDR1 MGHRA, CDR2 YSYEKL. The CDR3 is 17 residues long. Trimming left V 0 bases short and J 0 bases short, with 12 bases between. The chain's CDR3 is CASSQEIADSSYNEQFF. As DNA, the CDR3 is TGCGCCAGCAGCCAAGAGATAGCGGATAGCTCCTACAATGAGCAGTTCTTC.

The V and J genes are TRBV6-1 and TRBJ2-5; D is possibly TRBD2 (7 bases). Germline CDR1 MNHNS, CDR2 SASEGT. V was cut by 6 bases and J by 1 base, with 15 bases left in between. The CDR3 consists of 15 residues. The CDR3 DNA follows: TGTGCCAGCAGGAAGGGGGGGGCCTTCCAAGAGACCCAGTACTTC. It yields the protein CASRKGGAFQETQYF.

The chain couples TRBV28 to TRBJ1-1; tentative D call: TRBD1 (6 bases). Germline CDR1 reads MDHEN; CDR2 reads SYDVKM. CDR3 length: 17 residues. The V gene lost 4 bases and the J gene lost 6 bases, with 24 bases spanning the gap. The CDR3 DNA follows: TGTGCCAGCAGTTGGGGACACAGAAAAGTCGAAGCGGCTGAAGCTTTCTTT. Its translation is CASSWGHRKVEAAEAFF.

The chain is built from TRBV7-8 and TRBJ2-2; tentatively, D is TRBD2 (6 bases). The CDR3 loop spans 16 amino acids. V lost 4 bases to trimming and J lost 6 bases, with 18 bases between them. CDR1 and CDR2 (germline): SGHVS, FQNEAQ. In DNA form, the CDR3 reads TGTGCCAGCAGCTCAGCAGGGCCGGGAGTATCCGGGGAGCTGTTTTTT. Translation gives CASSSAGPGVSGELFF.

The chain carries TRBV30 and TRBJ1-1, with D unclear. Trimming cost V 4 bases and J 0 bases, with 9 bases left between them. Per germline, CDR1 GTSNPN and CDR2 SVGIG (reference sequence). This CDR3 is built from 13 residues. As DNA, the CDR3 is TGTGCCTGGATGGAACAGATGAACACTGAAGCTTTCTTT. It yields the protein CAWMEQMNTEAFF.

Written as DNA, the CDR3 is TGTGCCACTAATCCGGGACAGGGGTCCGCTGAAGCTTTCTTT. It specifies CATNPGQGSAEAFF. The V and J genes are TRBV19 and TRBJ1-1; 10 bases align to TRBD1. The V segment lost 10 bases and the J segment 6 bases; nucleotides outside the gene matches: 11. CDR1 and CDR2 from the germline V gene are LNHDA and SQIVND (reference sequence). The CDR3 has 14 amino acids.

In regard to this clone: The sample has other DNA sequences that encode this CDR3 too. The chain has TRBV4-1 and TRBJ1-2; D not resolved. In germline, CDR1 is MGHRA, CDR2 YSYEKL. Trimming took 5 bases from V and 11 from J, leaving 18 bases between them. The CDR3 is made up of 13 amino acids. CDR3: CASSTHTDGRYTF. CDR3 DNA sequence: TGCGCCAGCAGCACCCACACAGATGGGAGGTACACCTTC.

The chain couples TRBV28 to TRBJ2-2; TRBD1 agrees at 8 bases. The V and J ends lost 3 bases and 8 bases, in that order; junction bases with no gene match: 8. The CDR3 covers 15 residues. Germline CDR1 is MDHEN and CDR2 is SYDVKM. CDR3 residues: CASSFSGGASGELFF. In DNA, the CDR3 is TGTGCCAGCAGTTTTTCAGGGGGCGCTTCTGGGGAGCTGTTTTTT.

V usage is TRBV10-3 and J usage is TRBJ1-5; 11 bases are shared with TRBD1. The CDR3 is 16 amino acids. Germline V gives CDR1 ENHRY, CDR2 SYGVKD. Trimming at V came to 5 bases and at J to 2 bases, leaving 5 bases not matched to a gene. CDR3 nucleotides: TGTGCCATCAGTACGGGACAGGGGGGGGGCAATCAGCCCCAGCATTTT. It specifies CAISTGQGGGNQPQHF.

The chain employs TRBV7-9 and TRBJ2-5; 10 bases agree with TRBD2. This CDR3 has 17 amino acids. J gave up 2 bases and V 1 base, and 7 bases lay outside the gene matches. Per germline, CDR1 SEHNR and CDR2 FQNEAQ (reference sequence). The CDR3 here is CASSLGWVAGGQETQYF. DNA of the CDR3: TGTGCCAGCAGCTTAGGATGGGTAGCGGGAGGTCAAGAGACCCAGTACTTC.

This clone has only a few counts. J is TRBJ2-1 and V is TRBV27; 13 nucleotides line up with TRBD2. J lost 2 bases, V lost 6 bases, and 7 bases had no gene match. This CDR3 is 17 amino acids long. Germline values: CDR1 MNHEY, CDR2 SMNVEV (reference sequence). CDR3 loop: CASRPLTSGGPYNEQFF. CDR3 DNA: TGTGCCAGCAGGCCACTGACTAGCGGGGGGCCCTACAATGAGCAGTTCTTC.

Of note for this clone: At one boundary the junction diverges from the germline segment, which might be a read error. The rearrangement uses TRBV20-1 and TRBJ1-2; no firm D call. Germline V lookup: CDR1 DFQATT, CDR2 SNEGSKA (reference sequence). The CDR3 covers 11 residues. The CDR3 DNA follows: TGCAGTCCTAGCGGGAACTATGGCTACACCTTC. This sequence encodes CSPSGNYGYTF.

The chain links TRBV5-6 to TRBJ2-1, with 12 bases aligning to TRBD2. The trim removed 2 bases at V and 9 bases at J, leaving 6 bases unmatched. Germline values: CDR1 SGHDT, CDR2 YYEEEE. The CDR3 is 15 residues long. The CDR3 reads CASSFGGLAGPEQFF. The CDR3 bases are TGTGCCAGCAGCTTCGGAGGACTAGCGGGACCTGAGCAGTTCTTC.

The chain couples TRBV7-3 to TRBJ2-3, with TRBD2 identical over 8 bases. This CDR3 region has 18 residues. V shed 4 bases, J shed 1 base, and the junction held 13 bases outside the gene matches. Germline V gene lookup returns CDR1 SGHTA and CDR2 FQGTGA. This CDR3 reads CASSSRPPGLEGTDTQYF. CDR3 in DNA: TGTGCCAGCAGCTCCCGTCCACCGGGACTAGAAGGCACAGATACGCAGTATTTT. The variable domain in full, completed from reference TRBV7-3 and TRBJ2-3, reads GAGVSQTPSNKVTEKGKYVELRCDPISGHTALYWYRQSLGQGPEFLIYFQGTGAADDSGLPNDRFFAVRPEGSVSTLKIQRTERGDSAVYLCASSSRPPGLEGTDTQYFGPGTRLTVL.

The rearrangement uses TRBV2 and TRBJ1-5; 7 nucleotides align to TRBD1. The V and J ends lost 6 bases and 7 bases, in that order; junction bases with no gene match: 9. The CDR3 covers 14 residues. In germline, CDR1 is SNHLY, CDR2 FYNNEI. In DNA, the CDR3 is TGTGCCAGCAGGATGACAGGGCCGCGGCAGCCCCAGCATTTT. Protein product: CASRMTGPRQPQHF.

This clone was seen a single time. The V gene is TRBV7-8, the J gene TRBJ2-6; perhaps TRBD1 as D (7 bases). The CDR3 contains 20 residues. CDR1 is SGHVS, CDR2 FQNEAQ, per germline. V dropped 4 bases and J dropped 0 bases, with 22 bases sitting between them. CDR3 loop: CASSSGVFGQVTSGANVLTF. CDR3 in DNA: TGTGCCAGCAGCTCGGGGGTGTTTGGACAGGTGACCTCTGGGGCCAACGTCCTGACTTTC.

The chain combines TRBV6-5 with TRBJ2-1; TRBD2 agrees at 7 bases. Per germline, CDR1 MNHEY and CDR2 SVGAGI. This CDR3 region has 14 residues. V gave up 5 bases and J gave up 4 bases; unmatched junction bases: 5. DNA for the CDR3: TGTGCCAGCAGTGGGGACGGGGGGTACAATGAGCAGTTCTTC. Translation: CASSGDGGYNEQFF.

The genes are TRBV2 and TRBJ2-1; 13 bases match TRBD2. Germline CDR1 reads SNHLY; CDR2 reads FYNNEI. V gave up 7 bases and J gave up 8 bases; unmatched junction bases: 5. There are 14 residues in the CDR3. This chain's CDR3 is CASKLAGGPYEQFF. As DNA, the CDR3 is TGTGCCAGCAAACTAGCGGGAGGGCCCTATGAGCAGTTCTTC.

This chain uses TRBV9 with TRBJ2-1; TRBD2 agrees at 8 bases. CDR1 SGDLS and CDR2 YYNGEE come from the germline V gene. V trimming: 2 bases; J trimming: 8 bases; junction bases outside the gene matches: 6. This CDR3 comprises 14 residues. CDR3: CASSVREGGDEQFF. The DNA of the CDR3 is TGTGCCAGCAGCGTTCGGGAGGGGGGGGATGAGCAGTTCTTC.

The chain combines TRBV9 with TRBJ1-2, with D possibly being TRBD1 (5 bases). Germline-derived CDR1 and CDR2 are SGDLS and YYNGEE. CDR3 size: 12 residues. V was clipped by 1 base and J by 10 bases, with 11 bases between them. The DNA for the CDR3 is TGTGCCAGCAGCGTATCGGTGGGGCCCTACACCTTC. It is translated as CASSVSVGPYTF.

This clone has just one count. The chain combines TRBV12-5 with TRBJ1-1; 9 bases are a match to TRBD1. Germline CDR1 LGHNT, CDR2 FRNRAP. The CDR3 runs 14 residues. Trimming removed 5 bases from V and 5 bases from J; junction bases left unmatched: 6. CDR3 nucleotides: TGTGCTAGTGGTCCTCAAGGGACAGGGACTGAAGCTTTCTTT. Translated: CASGPQGTGTEAFF.

The genes are TRBV7-3 and TRBJ2-3, with D possibly TRBD2 on 6 matching bases. CDR3 size: 13 residues. Germline assignment: CDR1 SGHTA and CDR2 FQGTGA. Trimming shortened V by 5 bases and J by 7 bases, and 13 bases separated the two germline ends. DNA for the CDR3: TGTGCCAGCAGCCCGAGGGGAGGAAATACGCAGTATTTT. Its translation: CASSPRGGNTQYF. The variable domain in full, with the rest retrieved from reference TRBV7-3 and TRBJ2-3, is GAGVSQTPSNKVTEKGKYVELRCDPISGHTALYWYRQSLGQGPEFLIYFQGTGAADDSGLPNDRFFAVRPEGSVSTLKIQRTERGDSAVYLCASSPRGGNTQYFGPGTRLTVL.

This clone appeared once. V usage is TRBV28 and J usage is TRBJ2-2, with TRBD1 matching over 9 bases. V gave up 10 bases and J gave up 6 bases; unmatched junction bases: 12. Germline lookup yields CDR1 MDHEN and CDR2 SYDVKM. The CDR3 is 15 residues long. CDR3 sequence: CAIMTEQGAPGELFF. The CDR3 DNA follows: TGTGCCATAATGACGGAACAGGGGGCTCCCGGGGAGCTGTTTTTT.

This clone was counted only a few times. At one boundary the junction diverges from the germline segment, which might be a read error. The gene calls are TRBV7-7 and TRBJ2-1; 13 bases fit TRBD2. The CDR3 length is 14 residues. Germline CDR1 reads SSHAT; CDR2 reads FNYEAQ (reference sequence). CDR3 DNA: TGTGCTAGCAGCCAGGGACTAGCGGGAAGTGAGCAGTTCTTC. The encoded protein is CASSQGLAGSEQFF.

This chain uses TRBV2 with TRBJ1-4; TRBD1 matches at 9 bases. J was trimmed by 7 bases and V by 6 bases; bases with no gene match: 6. The length of the CDR3 is 14 residues. CDR1 is SNHLY, CDR2 FYNNEI, per germline. The CDR3 spells CASSEDRGGEKLFF. CDR3 nucleotides: TGTGCCAGCAGCGAGGACAGGGGAGGTGAAAAACTGTTTTTT.

The chain couples TRBV4-1 to TRBJ2-7; 9 bases map to TRBD1. Trimming removed 5 bases from V and 7 bases from J; junction bases left unmatched: 12. Germline-derived CDR1 and CDR2 are MGHRA and YSYEKL. The CDR3 runs 15 residues. CDR3 protein: CASSASGTGYGEQYF. For the CDR3, the DNA is TGCGCCAGCAGCGCGTCCGGGACAGGGTATGGAGAGCAGTACTTC.

V is TRBV7-9 and J is TRBJ1-6, with D maybe TRBD1 (6 bases). V lost 5 bases and J 3 bases, leaving 17 bases between the germline ends. The CDR3 contains 17 residues. Germline V gene data show CDR1 as SEHNR and CDR2 as FQNEAQ (reference sequence). CDR3 in DNA: TGTGCCAGCAGCACCTCGGGACAAACTCTCTATAATTCACCCCTCCACTTT. As protein: CASSTSGQTLYNSPLHF.

Here the CDR3 reads CASSATGGYTEAFF. CDR3 DNA: TGTGCCAGCAGCGCCACCGGGGGGTATACTGAAGCTTTCTTT. The genes are TRBV7-3 and TRBJ1-1, with D perhaps matching TRBD1 (5 bases). V shed 5 bases and J shed 5 bases, with 15 bases lying between them. The CDR3 loop spans 14 amino acids. From germline, CDR1 is SGHTA and CDR2 FQGTGA.

This chain links TRBV5-6 with TRBJ2-1, with 8 bases identical to TRBD2. The CDR3 totals 17 residues. Germline CDR1 is SGHDT and CDR2 is YYEEEE. Germline trimming cut 3 bases from V and 7 bases from J; bases unmatched to any gene: 15. CDR3 coding DNA: TGTGCCAGCAGCTCCCCGGGGGGGCTTAGTTGGGCGAATGAGCAGTTCTTC. This sequence encodes CASSSPGGLSWANEQFF.

The chain is built from TRBV7-9 and TRBJ2-7, with D perhaps TRBD2 (5 bases). CDR1 is SEHNR, CDR2 FQNEAQ, per germline (reference sequence). This CDR3 has 13 amino acids. V lost 4 bases and J lost 7, with 14 bases in between. The CDR3 DNA reads TGTGCCAGCAGCTCCTTAACTTCGGGGGAGCAGTACTTC. This codes for CASSSLTSGEQYF.